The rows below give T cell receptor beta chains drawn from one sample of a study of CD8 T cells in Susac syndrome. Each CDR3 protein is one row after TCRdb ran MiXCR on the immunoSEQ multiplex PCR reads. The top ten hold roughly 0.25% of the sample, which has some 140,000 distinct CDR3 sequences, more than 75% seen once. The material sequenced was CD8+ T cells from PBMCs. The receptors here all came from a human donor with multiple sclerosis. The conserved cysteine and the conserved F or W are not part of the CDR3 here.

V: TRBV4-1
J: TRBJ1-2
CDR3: ASSAGLNYGYT

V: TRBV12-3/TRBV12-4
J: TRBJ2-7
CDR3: ASSSGQGTLYEQY

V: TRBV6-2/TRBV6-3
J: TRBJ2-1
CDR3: ATREANEQF

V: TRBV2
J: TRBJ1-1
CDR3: ASNVGTEAF

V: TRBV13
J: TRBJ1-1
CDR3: ASSQGQGLTEAF

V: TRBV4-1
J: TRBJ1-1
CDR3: ASSQDSLMNTEAF

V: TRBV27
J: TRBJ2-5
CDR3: ASSLSIEETQY

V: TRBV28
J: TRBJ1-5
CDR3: ASSISRFNQPQH

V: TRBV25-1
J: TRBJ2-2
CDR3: ASSVRVGGELF

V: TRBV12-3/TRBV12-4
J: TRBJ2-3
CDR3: ASLAGEGTDTQY

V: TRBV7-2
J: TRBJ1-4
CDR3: ASSLLINGDEKLF

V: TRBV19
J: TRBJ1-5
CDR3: ASRDLLGLSNQPQH

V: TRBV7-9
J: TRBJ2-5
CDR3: ASSLVNGETQY

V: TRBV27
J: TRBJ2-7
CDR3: ASSLEGGYEQY

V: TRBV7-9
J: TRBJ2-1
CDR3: ASSLGLGLAALEQF

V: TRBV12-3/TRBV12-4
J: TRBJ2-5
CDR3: ASSGVRLPGETQY

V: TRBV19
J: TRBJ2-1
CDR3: ASSFSGGPNEQF

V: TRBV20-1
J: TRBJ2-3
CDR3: SAARDFPPGADTQY

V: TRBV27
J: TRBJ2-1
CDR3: ASSRSSGAHNEQF

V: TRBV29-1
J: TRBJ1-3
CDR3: SASTAGGNTIY

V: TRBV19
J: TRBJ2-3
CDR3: ASSVLAGGSTDTQY

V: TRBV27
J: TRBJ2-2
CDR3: ASSLSAGLANTGELF

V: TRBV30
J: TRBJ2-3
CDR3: AWSVTVLTDTQY

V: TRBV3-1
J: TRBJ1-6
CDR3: ASSQGIQGRKTLH

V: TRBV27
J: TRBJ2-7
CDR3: ASSPRGSSHEQY

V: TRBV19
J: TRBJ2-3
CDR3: ATGTQSTDTQY

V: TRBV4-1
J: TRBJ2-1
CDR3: ASSQAEGNEQF

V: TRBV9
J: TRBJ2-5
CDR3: ASSTRTGSETQY

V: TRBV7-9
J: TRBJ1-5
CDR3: ASSQMYNQPQH

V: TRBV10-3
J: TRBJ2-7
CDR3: AISEGSMSSYEQY

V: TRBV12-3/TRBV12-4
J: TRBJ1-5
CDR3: ASSPTGGNQPQH

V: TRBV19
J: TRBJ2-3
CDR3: ASSPEPEDTQY

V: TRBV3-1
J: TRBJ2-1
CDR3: ASSSDRNEQF

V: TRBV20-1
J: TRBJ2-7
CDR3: SARDMRSYEQY

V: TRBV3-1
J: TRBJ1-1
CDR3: ASSQPGSRNTEAF